The source of this TCR beta chain is a study of molecular identifiers for immune sequencing clone quantification. Germline CDR1 reads MNHNY; CDR2 reads SVGAGI (reference sequence). Trimming took off 6 bases at V and 2 bases at J, with 9 bases between the two ends. The CDR3 totals 13 residues. The use of previously described methods and listed TCR primers produced the bulk TCR libraries. TCRdb independently ran MiXCR on the PCR reads; one entry per CDR3 protein. This sample yields some 100,000 distinct CDR3 sequences, of which around a third are seen a single time; around 4% belongs to the top ten. The chain joins TRBV6-6 to TRBJ2-3; D call uncertain. The receptor's source is a human donor in good health. Some libraries in this study had Jurkat cell RNA spiked in. Input material: naive CD8+ T cells from blood, with Jurkat cell RNA spiked in. Subset in this sample: FACS-sorted CD8+CD4-CCR7+CD45RA+ naive T cells. The CDR3 protein is CASSGRNTDTQYF. For the CDR3, the DNA is TGTGCCAGCAGCGGACGGAACACAGATACGCAGTATTTT.